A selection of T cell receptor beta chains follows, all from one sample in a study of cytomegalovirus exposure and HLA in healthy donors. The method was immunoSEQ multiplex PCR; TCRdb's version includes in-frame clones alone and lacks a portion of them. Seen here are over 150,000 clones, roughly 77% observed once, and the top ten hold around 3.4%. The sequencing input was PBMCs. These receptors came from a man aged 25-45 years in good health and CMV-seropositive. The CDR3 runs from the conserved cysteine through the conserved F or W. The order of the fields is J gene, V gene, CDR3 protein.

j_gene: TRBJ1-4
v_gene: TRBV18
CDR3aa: CASSPPTGWSEKLFF

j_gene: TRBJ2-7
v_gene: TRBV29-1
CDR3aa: CSVAGQGLGEQYF

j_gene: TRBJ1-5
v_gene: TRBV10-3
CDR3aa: CAISESRDSNQPQHF

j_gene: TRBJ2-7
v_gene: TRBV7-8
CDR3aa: CASSSWDSRYEQYF

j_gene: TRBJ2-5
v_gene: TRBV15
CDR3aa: CATSRGGKETQYF

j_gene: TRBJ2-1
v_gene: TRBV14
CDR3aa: CASSPLPGQGGDEQFF

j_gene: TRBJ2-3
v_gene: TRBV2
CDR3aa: CASSEAWDSSTDTQYF

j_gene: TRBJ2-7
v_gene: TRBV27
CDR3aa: CASSLWGTSGGELSYEQYF

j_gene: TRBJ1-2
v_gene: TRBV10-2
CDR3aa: CASSESTGGFYGYTF

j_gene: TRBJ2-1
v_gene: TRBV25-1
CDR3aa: CASSLDRYNEQFF

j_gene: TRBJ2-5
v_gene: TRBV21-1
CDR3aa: CASSTETQYF

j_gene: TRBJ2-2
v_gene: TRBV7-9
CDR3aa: CASSSPSGGYTGELFF

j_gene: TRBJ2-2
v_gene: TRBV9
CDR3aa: CASSIKPGQQNTGELFF

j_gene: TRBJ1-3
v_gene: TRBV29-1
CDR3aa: CSTRRDRDGNTIYF

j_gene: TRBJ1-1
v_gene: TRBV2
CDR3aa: CATTQGGYTEAFF

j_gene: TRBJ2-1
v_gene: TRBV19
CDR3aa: CASSLKVDSPNEQFF

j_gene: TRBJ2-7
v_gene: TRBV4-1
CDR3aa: CASSRPPGLTGSYEQYF

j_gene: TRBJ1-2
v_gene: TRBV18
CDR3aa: CASSPRTGDYTF

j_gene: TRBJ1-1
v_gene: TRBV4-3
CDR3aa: CASSQGRTGNTEAFF

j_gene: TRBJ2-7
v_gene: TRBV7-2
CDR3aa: CASSLLSGGLYEQYF

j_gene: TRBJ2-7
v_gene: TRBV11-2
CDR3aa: CASSFGVGNYEQYF

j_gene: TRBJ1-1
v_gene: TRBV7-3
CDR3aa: CASSLGQGVGEAFF

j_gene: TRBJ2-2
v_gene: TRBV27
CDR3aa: CASAVEPGELFF